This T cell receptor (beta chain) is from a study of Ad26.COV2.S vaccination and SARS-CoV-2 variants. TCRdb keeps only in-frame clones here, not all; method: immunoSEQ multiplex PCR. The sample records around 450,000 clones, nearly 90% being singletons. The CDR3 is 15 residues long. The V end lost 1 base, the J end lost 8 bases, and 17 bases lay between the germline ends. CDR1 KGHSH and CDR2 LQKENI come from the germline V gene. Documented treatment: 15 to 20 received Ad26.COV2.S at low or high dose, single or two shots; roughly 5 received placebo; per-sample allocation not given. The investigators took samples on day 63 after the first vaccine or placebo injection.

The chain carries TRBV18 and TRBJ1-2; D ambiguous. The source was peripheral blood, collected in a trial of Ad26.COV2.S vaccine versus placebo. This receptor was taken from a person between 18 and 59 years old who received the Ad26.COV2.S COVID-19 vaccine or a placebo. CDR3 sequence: CASSPLIDTPDGYTF. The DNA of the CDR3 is TGTGCCAGCTCACCACTTATCGACACACCGGACGGCTACACCTTC.